These 17 T cell receptor beta chains were sequenced from one sample in a study of blood T cell repertoires in COVID-19. TCRdb's copy holds only in-frame clones and misses some; the assay was immunoSEQ multiplex PCR. The sample yields about 89,000 clones, 91% seen once. Sequenced input: peripheral blood. The origin of the receptors is a human donor with active COVID-19. The donor label of this sample is uncertain.

V gene TRBV7-2 combines with J gene TRBJ2-3, with D uncertain. The CDR3 runs 13 residues. V lost 4 bases, J lost 0 bases, and 5 bases lay in between. Germline V lookup: CDR1 SGHTA, CDR2 FQGNSA. CDR3 nucleotides: TGTGCCAGCAGCTCCCAGAGCACAGATACGCAGTATTTT. Residues: CASSSQSTDTQYF. The full variable domain, completed using reference TRBV7-2 and TRBJ2-3, is GAGVSQSPSNKVTEKGKDVELRCDPISGHTALYWYRQSLGQGLEFLIYFQGNSAPDKSGLPSDRFSAERTGGSVSTLTIQRTQQEDSAVYLCASSSQSTDTQYFGPGTRLTVL.

The gene calls are TRBV2 and TRBJ2-7; D gene unclear. The CDR3 is made up of 12 amino acids. V dropped 6 bases and J dropped 4 bases, with 10 bases sitting between them. Germline-derived CDR1 and CDR2 are SNHLY and FYNNEI. CDR3 in DNA: TGTGCCAGCAGGGTTGACACATACGAGCAGTACTTC. This translates into CASRVDTYEQYF.

Only a few counts were recorded for this clone. The CDR3: CASSPSGGSTGELFF. CDR3 bases: TGTGCCAGCAGTCCTAGCGGGGGGAGTACCGGGGAGCTGTTTTTT. J is TRBJ2-2 and V is TRBV6-4, with TRBD2 matching over 11 bases. The V gene end was trimmed by 5 bases and the J gene end by 5 bases; junction bases not matched to a gene: 4. CDR3 length: 15 amino acids. CDR1 and CDR2 from the germline V gene are MRHNA and SNTAGT.

This clone came up a few times. J is TRBJ2-5 and V is TRBV20-1; D remains ambiguous. The CDR3 contains 11 residues. V dropped 6 bases and J dropped 2 bases, with 7 bases sitting between them. Germline loops: CDR1 DFQATT, CDR2 SNEGSKA (reference sequence). The CDR3, as DNA: TGCAGTGCCACAGATCAAGAGACCCAGTACTTC. Its translation: CSATDQETQYF.

The rearrangement joins TRBV5-6 to TRBJ1-2, with TRBD1 identical over 10 bases. CDR1 and CDR2 from the germline V gene are SGHDT and YYEEEE. The J segment lost 0 bases and the V segment lost 2 bases, leaving 4 bases of the junction unmatched. The CDR3 is 16 amino acids. CDR3 sequence: CASSLIGQGANYGYTF. The CDR3 nucleotides read TGTGCCAGCAGCTTAATCGGACAGGGGGCTAACTATGGCTACACCTTC.

The chain combines TRBV6-5 with TRBJ1-6; 8 bases align to TRBD1. There are 15 residues in the CDR3. The V and J ends lost 6 bases and 10 bases, in that order; junction bases with no gene match: 11. Germline CDR1 and CDR2: MNHEY and SVGAGI. The CDR3 nucleotides are TGTGCCAGCAGGAAACCGGGACAGGTAACGTCACCCCTCCACTTT. This gives the protein CASRKPGQVTSPLHF.

This chain uses TRBV13 with TRBJ2-5, with 13 bases identical to TRBD2. Germline V gives CDR1 PRHDT, CDR2 FYEKMQ (reference sequence). The CDR3 loop spans 14 amino acids. The trim removed 5 bases at V and 5 bases at J, leaving 2 bases unmatched. The CDR3 bases are TGTGCCAGCAGCGCGGGACTAGCGGGGGAGACCCAGTACTTC. Translating gives CASSAGLAGETQYF. The whole variable domain, filled in from reference TRBV13 and TRBJ2-5, reads AAGVIQSPRHLIKEKRETATLKCYPIPRHDTVYWYQQGPGQDPQFLISFYEKMQSDKGSIPDRFSAQQFSDYHSELNMSSLELGDSALYFCASSAGLAGETQYFGPGTRLLVL.

The chain uses TRBV6-5 and TRBJ2-2, with TRBD1 as a possible D gene (7 bases). Germline lookup yields CDR1 MNHEY and CDR2 SVGAGI. The CDR3 runs to 14 residues. V lost 6 bases and J 4 bases, leaving 12 bases between the germline ends. In DNA form, the CDR3 reads TGTGCCAGCAGCCTCCAGGGGGGCACCGGGGAGCTGTTTTTT. It translates to CASSLQGGTGELFF.

The J gene is TRBJ2-1, the V gene TRBV12-3 or TRBV12-4, with D uncertain. Between the trimmed V and J ends, which lost 5 bases and 5 bases, there was a span of 10 bases. This CDR3 has 13 residues. Here the CDR3 reads CASSPSVNNEQFF. CDR3 nucleotides: TGTGCCAGCAGTCCGAGCGTAAACAATGAGCAGTTCTTC.

The J gene is TRBJ1-1, the V gene TRBV7-9; TRBD1 agrees at 9 bases. Germline CDR1 SEHNR, CDR2 FQNEAQ (reference sequence). The CDR3 sequence is 13 residues long. With V trimmed by 7 bases and J by 5 bases, 5 bases remained unmatched. CDR3 sequence: CASTGQGRTEAFF. CDR3 DNA: TGTGCCAGCACGGGACAGGGAAGGACTGAAGCTTTCTTT.

V and J are TRBV6-4 and TRBJ2-1, with D possibly matching TRBD1 (6 bases). Trimming stripped 4 bases from V and 6 bases from J, with 16 bases between. The germline V gene has CDR1 MRHNA and CDR2 SNTAGT. This CDR3 comprises 15 residues. CDR3 in amino acids: CASSAGTGMSNEQFF. In DNA, the CDR3 is TGTGCCAGCAGTGCCGGCACAGGGATGTCCAATGAGCAGTTCTTC.

The chain links TRBV6-4 to TRBJ2-3; 9 bases map to TRBD2. V lost 2 bases, J lost 2 bases, and 2 bases stayed unmatched. Germline V lookup: CDR1 MRHNA, CDR2 SNTAGT. CDR3 length equals 15 residues. The CDR3 nucleotides are TGTGCCAGCAGTGACGGCGGGGGGGCCACAGATACGCAGTATTTT. Its translation: CASSDGGGATDTQYF.

This chain joins TRBV9 and TRBJ1-1, with D maybe TRBD1 (6 bases). V lost 4 bases, J lost 4 bases, and 11 bases lay in between. This CDR3 has 13 amino acids. Germline values: CDR1 SGDLS, CDR2 YYNGEE. In DNA, the CDR3 is TGTGCCAGCAGCAAGGGACACGGCACTGAAGCTTTCTTT. Its translation: CASSKGHGTEAFF. Supplemented by reference TRBV9 and TRBJ1-1, the full variable domain reads DSGVTQTPKHLITATGQRVTLRCSPRSGDLSVYWYQQSLDQGLQFLIQYYNGEERAKGNILERFSAQQFPDLHSELNLSSLELGDSALYFCASSKGHGTEAFFGQGTRLTVV.

The chain links TRBV7-8 to TRBJ1-4; unclear D gene. This CDR3 has 15 residues. Looked up from germline, CDR1 is SGHVS and CDR2 is FQNEAQ. V lost 4 bases, J lost 0 bases, and 9 bases lay in between. CDR3 in DNA: TGTGCCAGCAGCTCTGCCGGGTCAACTAATGAAAAACTGTTTTTT. This translates into CASSSAGSTNEKLFF.

The chain employs TRBV11-2 and TRBJ2-7, with TRBD1 as a possible D gene (5 bases). The CDR3 totals 15 residues. Deletions cut 4 bases from V and 0 bases from J, with 13 bases between. Germline V gives CDR1 SGHAT, CDR2 FQNNGV. The CDR3 DNA is TGTGCCAGCAGCTACAACAGGTGGAGCTCCTACGAGCAGTACTTC. This translates into CASSYNRWSSYEQYF.

The rearrangement links TRBV6-5 to TRBJ2-4; D not certain. Between the trimmed V and J ends, which lost 8 bases and 8 bases, there was a span of 16 bases. Germline lookup yields CDR1 MNHEY and CDR2 SVGAGI. The CDR3 is made up of 13 amino acids. DNA of the CDR3: TGTGCCAGCTCTCCCTTTGACCGGGACATTCAGTACTTC. Protein: CASSPFDRDIQYF.

The chain has TRBV16 and TRBJ1-1; a weak D match, TRBD1 (6 bases). CDR1 KGHSY and CDR2 FQNENV come from the germline V gene. Trimming stripped 0 bases from V and 8 bases from J, with 16 bases between. This CDR3 has 15 residues. The CDR3 DNA is TGTGCCAGCAGCCAATCAGCGACAGGAAGAGGGGAAGCTTTCTTT. The encoded protein is CASSQSATGRGEAFF.